This T cell receptor (beta chain) was captured in a study of human T cells and chemical hapten exposure (dated by TCRdb to about 2021). For the study in its entirety: For sensitization, 2% DPC in acetone was applied to a 2 cm by 2 cm area of upper inner arm skin. Throughout the study period of 20 to 25 weeks, patients also received therapeutic DPC doses to the scalp every week. Patch testing was performed on the upper back with Finn chambers containing 0.01% DPC, and the patch tests were scored after 6 days according to International Contact Dermatitis Research Group standards. Most of the patients in the cohort were female, and the cohort covered alopecia areata with under or over 50% scalp involvement, alopecia totalis and alopecia universalis. The libraries were sequenced as a pool, and the TCR yield per sample differed mostly because of small variations in library volumes within the pool. The study tracked peripheral blood TCR repertoire changes in vivo during primary and secondary sensitization to the hapten diphenylcyclopropenone (DPC) in alopecia patients. Blood samples were taken from patients before sensitization (week 0) and then at 2, 6 and about 24 weeks after DPC sensitization. Under 30 alopecia patients gave blood for TCR sequencing at one to four time points (pre-sensitization, 2, 6 and 24 weeks). General conclusions and limits of the study: All patients had alopecia, a presumed autoimmune disease, so their immune response might differ from that of healthy individuals. Expanded TCRs formed significantly more large CDR3 similarity clusters than pre-sensitization or healthy control sets, consistent with antigen-driven responses. Repeated subsampling changed both the strength of the expansion versus patch-test correlation and the threshold at which that correlation became significant. Patch test score correlated positively with the number of PT1 expanded TCRs, reaching significance at thresholds 8, 16 and 32 but not at 4. DPC sensitization did not change the number of TCRs with a frequency above 1 in 1000, and there was no evidence of changes in global repertoire structure.

The sample's time point, from its label and the paper: pre-sensitization, week 0. What this sample's treatment or condition label stands for: therapeutic diphenylcyclopropenone sensitization with weekly scalp DPC. Blood at each patch-test visit was drawn before the patch test was applied. Eligible patients were aged 18 to 70, diagnosed with alopecia, deemed suitable for DPC therapy, and excluded if pregnant. Unfractionated whole blood was collected in Tempus Blood RNA tubes, and total RNA was extracted from that blood. V was cut back by 6 bases and J by 14 bases, leaving a gap of 20 bases between them. The CDR3 runs 13 amino acids, cysteine and phenylalanine included. The CDR3 DNA has 39 bases and is translated from base 1. This clonotype was recorded many times. Its antigen has not been determined. The input lacks base qualities; no much larger clone sits a single base away. Library prep was done by RACE. TCRdb shows the sequencer as NextSeq 500. During library preparation, unique molecular identifiers were attached to individual cDNA molecules so that TCRs could be counted quantitatively and reproducibly. Both TCR alpha and TCR beta chains were sequenced from each blood RNA sample. The study's processing was this. The median number of TCRs per sample was approximately 93,000, ranging from 23,224 to 690,600. The Decombinator software suite was used to annotate V, J and CDR3 in the TCR reads. For the PS versus PT1 abundance plots, all samples were subsampled to the same number of TCRs (28,000). TCRs were defined as expanded if absent before sensitization and observed at least eight times at the 2-week time point. TCRdb passed the public sequencing reads through fastp at Q25 and MiXCR, retaining productive beta sequences. Every CDR3 protein is listed once, alongside the most common genes and DNA of its rows. Clone size and V and J calls follow TCRdb, not the original study. This sample holds about 90,000 distinct CDR3 sequences; 6.5% to 10% were observed only once. About 2.5% of the sample is in the top ten clones.

The specimen was whole blood, collected in connection with sensitization to the hapten diphenylcyclopropenone (DPC). The chain links TRBV12-3 or TRBV12-4 with TRBJ2-1, with a weak D call of TRBD1 (6 bases match). The origin of this receptor is a man aged 40-49 years with alopecia areata. Some clones in this sample may be carry-over from other donors' samples. The CDR3 protein is CASSRVEGEIKFF. The nucleotide sequence is given as TGTGCCAGCAGCCGGGTTGAGGGGGAGATCAAGTTCTTC.